Listed here are 23 T cell receptor beta chains from one sample, sequenced in a study of T cell responses to AZD1222 COVID-19 vaccine. Repertoires were generated with immunoSEQ multiplex PCR, while TCRdb's copy carries only in-frame clones and drops some. Seen here are some 130,000 clones, more than 85% observed once, and the top ten hold around 2.4%. Material: peripheral blood, obtained on day 0 of AZD1222 vaccination. These receptors were collected from an adult in good health.

This rearrangement joins TRBV2 to TRBJ2-5; the match to TRBD1 covers 11 bases. The CDR3 contains 15 residues. V was pared by 6 bases and J by 4 bases, with 7 bases of the junction left unmatched. Looked up from germline, CDR1 is SNHLY and CDR2 is FYNNEI. CDR3 sequence (DNA): TGTGCCAGCAGACGGACAGGGGGCTACGGAGAGACCCAGTACTTC. Protein product: CASRRTGGYGETQYF.

CDR3 nucleotides: TGTGCCAGCAGTACCCCAGGCGGGGGGGCAGATACGCAGTATTTT. Translating gives CASSTPGGGADTQYF. The chain is built from TRBV27 and TRBJ2-3; 9 bases map to TRBD2. The CDR3 is 15 amino acids. Germline CDR1 reads MNHEY; CDR2 reads SMNVEV (reference sequence). V was clipped by 5 bases and J by 4 bases; unmatched bases: 7.

As to this clone: At one of its ends the junction is not consistent with the germline gene, which may arise from a read error. CDR3: CASSLSSRGYF. CDR3 bases: TGTGCCAGCAGTTTATCCTCTAGGGGTTACTTC. J is TRBJ1-2 and V is TRBV28; a weak D match, TRBD1 (5 bases). This CDR3 comprises 11 residues. Germline assignment: CDR1 MDHEN and CDR2 SYDVKM.

This rearrangement joins TRBV30 to TRBJ1-5; TRBD1 might be the D (5 bases). The CDR3 spans 17 residues. The V gene lost 4 bases and the J gene lost 5 bases, with 24 bases spanning the gap. Germline assignment: CDR1 GTSNPN and CDR2 SVGIG (reference sequence). The CDR3 DNA is TGTGCCTGGACCCCCAAGCCCAGGGACCAATCCGATCAGCCCCAGCATTTT. Amino acid sequence: CAWTPKPRDQSDQPQHF.

The chain combines TRBV29-1 with TRBJ1-2; 11 bases are shared with TRBD1. CDR3 length: 17 amino acids. Germline loops: CDR1 SQVTM, CDR2 ANQGSEA. The J segment lost 8 bases and the V segment lost 0 bases, leaving 14 bases of the junction unmatched. CDR3 bases: TGCAGCGTTGAAGATGCGGGACAGGGGGGGAAATTCGACGGCTACACCTTC. Its translation: CSVEDAGQGGKFDGYTF. Looking up the rest from reference TRBV29-1 and TRBJ1-2 gives the full variable domain: SAVISQKPSRDICQRGTSLTIQCQVDSQVTMMFWYRQQPGQSLTLIATANQGSEATYESGFVIDKFPISRPNLTFSTLTVSNMSPEDSSIYLCSVEDAGQGGKFDGYTFGSGTRLTVV.

The chain couples TRBV2 to TRBJ1-1; 8 bases align to TRBD1. Germline assignment: CDR1 SNHLY and CDR2 FYNNEI. The V segment lost 8 bases and the J segment 1 base; nucleotides outside the gene matches: 9. The CDR3 contains 15 residues. In DNA form, the CDR3 reads TGTGCCAGCCCCAGGGGGCCAGGGCGGAACACTGAAGCTTTCTTT. It is translated as CASPRGPGRNTEAFF.

The chain links TRBV5-1 to TRBJ2-3; D remains ambiguous. Trimming stripped 3 bases from V and 3 bases from J, with 8 bases between. In germline, CDR1 is SGHRS, CDR2 YFSETQ. This CDR3 region has 13 residues. Written as DNA, the CDR3 is TGCGCCAGCAGCTCTCTTGGTACAGATACGCAGTATTTT. Translated: CASSSLGTDTQYF. The full variable domain, rest sourced from reference TRBV5-1 and TRBJ2-3, is KAGVTQTPRYLIKTRGQQVTLSCSPISGHRSVSWYQQTPGQGLQFLFEYFSETQRNKGNFPGRFSGRQFSNSRSEMNVSTLELGDSALYLCASSSLGTDTQYFGPGTRLTVL.

This clone was found once. The chain combines TRBV6-5 with TRBJ1-2; D possibly corresponds to TRBD1 (5 bases). Trimming stripped 2 bases from V and 4 bases from J, with 11 bases between. The CDR3 totals 14 residues. CDR1 is MNHEY, CDR2 SVGAGI, per germline. The CDR3 is CASSYGRQGYGYTF. DNA for the CDR3: TGTGCCAGCAGTTACGGGCGCCAGGGCTATGGCTACACCTTC.

V gene TRBV5-6 combines with J gene TRBJ1-2, with a weak D call TRBD1 (6 bases). CDR1 SGHDT and CDR2 YYEEEE come from the germline V gene. The V end was cut by 4 bases, the J end by 4 bases, with 20 bases between. CDR3 length: 16 amino acids. In DNA form, the CDR3 reads TGTGCCAGCAGCGCCGTTGGTCTACAGGGCCCCTATGGCTACACCTTC. Translation gives CASSAVGLQGPYGYTF.

J is TRBJ2-3 and V is TRBV9; 14 positions agree with TRBD2. With V trimmed by 2 bases and J by 5 bases, 10 bases remained unmatched. CDR3 length: 18 residues. Germline V gene data show CDR1 as SGDLS and CDR2 as YYNGEE. CDR3: CASSVLRGLAGERDTQYF. Written as DNA, the CDR3 is TGTGCCAGCAGCGTGCTGCGGGGACTAGCGGGAGAACGAGATACGCAGTATTTT.

The CDR3 region has the DNA TGCAGCGTGGTCCCGGGACAGGGTCCCTATGAGCAGTTCTTC. This encodes CSVVPGQGPYEQFF. This chain connects TRBV29-1 to TRBJ2-1, with 9 positions matching TRBD1. Germline-derived CDR1 and CDR2 are SQVTM and ANQGSEA. Trimming removed 6 bases from V and 8 bases from J; junction bases left unmatched: 11. This CDR3 region has 14 residues.

The chain recombines TRBV28 with TRBJ1-1; possibly TRBD1 for D (5 bases). This CDR3 region has 14 residues. The germline V gene encodes CDR1 MDHEN and CDR2 SYDVKM. Deletions cut 5 bases from V and 0 bases from J, with 10 bases between. In DNA, the CDR3 is TGTGCCAGCAGTGGGACGGGGATGAACACTGAAGCTTTCTTT. It encodes CASSGTGMNTEAFF. The full variable domain, with the rest looked up from reference TRBV28 and TRBJ1-1, is DVKVTQSSRYLVKRTGEKVFLECVQDMDHENMFWYRQDPGLGLRLIYFSYDVKMKEKGDIPEGYSVSREKKERFSLILESASTNQTSMYLCASSGTGMNTEAFFGQGTRLTVV.

J is TRBJ2-4 and V is TRBV5-4; TRBD2 might be the D (6 bases). The CDR3 sequence is 15 residues long. V lost 4 bases, J lost 1 base, and 12 bases lay in between. Looked up from germline, CDR1 is SGHNT and CDR2 is YYREEE (reference sequence). The CDR3 region has the DNA TGTGCCAGCAGCCCGACGCTAGCGGCCAAAAACATTCAGTACTTC. Its protein is CASSPTLAAKNIQYF.

The chain links TRBV10-3 to TRBJ1-1, with unresolved D. The CDR3 spans 15 residues. V lost 6 bases, J lost 1 base, and 15 bases lay in between. Germline loops: CDR1 ENHRY, CDR2 SYGVKD. This CDR3 is CAIRQNPQRNTEAFF. The CDR3 DNA reads as TGTGCCATCAGGCAGAATCCCCAGCGGAACACTGAAGCTTTCTTT.

V and J are TRBV4-1 and TRBJ1-3; maybe TRBD1 (6 bases). V lost 4 bases and J 0 bases, leaving 16 bases between the germline ends. The CDR3 consists of 17 residues. CDR1 MGHRA and CDR2 YSYEKL come from the germline V gene. The CDR3 region has the DNA TGCGCCAGCAGCCTAGGGGGGGGACCTAGCTCTGGAAACACCATATATTTT. It codes for CASSLGGGPSSGNTIYF.

Of note for this clone: Other DNA sequences in the sample encode the same CDR3. J is TRBJ2-7 and V is TRBV5-1, with D unclear. V dropped 2 bases and J dropped 4 bases, with 4 bases sitting between them. CDR1 and CDR2 from the germline V gene are SGHRS and YFSETQ. The CDR3 consists of 11 residues. The CDR3 DNA follows: TGCGCCAGCAGCTTAGGGTACGAGCAGTACTTC. Translated: CASSLGYEQYF.

Written as DNA, the CDR3 is TGTGCCAGCAGCTTAGACGGGGGAGTCCTTAGGAATGAGCAGTTCTTC. This gives the protein CASSLDGGVLRNEQFF. The V call is TRBV11-2, the J call TRBJ2-1; possible D gene TRBD2, 6 bases. Germline-derived CDR1 and CDR2 are SGHAT and FQNNGV. V lost 0 bases, J lost 7 bases, and 16 bases lay in between. This CDR3 has 16 amino acids.

V gene TRBV28 combines with J gene TRBJ1-1, with TRBD1 identical over 10 bases. Germline assignment: CDR1 MDHEN and CDR2 SYDVKM. The CDR3 extends over 14 amino acids. The J segment lost 7 bases and the V segment lost 5 bases, leaving 7 bases of the junction unmatched. CDR3 in DNA: TGTGCCAGCAGTGGCCGGGACAGGGGACGTGAAGCTTTCTTT. Protein sequence: CASSGRDRGREAFF.

The rearrangement uses TRBV28 and TRBJ1-1; weak D call: TRBD1 (5 bases). Trimming shortened V by 5 bases and J by 6 bases, and 16 bases separated the two germline ends. Germline V gives CDR1 MDHEN, CDR2 SYDVKM. This CDR3 has 14 amino acids. Here the CDR3 DNA reads TGTGCCAGCAGTCCGCTGACAGACACCCCTGAAGCTTTCTTT. Its protein is CASSPLTDTPEAFF.

The chain couples TRBV30 to TRBJ2-7; 11 nucleotides line up with TRBD2. Germline CDR1 is GTSNPN and CDR2 is SVGIG (reference sequence). V shed 2 bases, J shed 2 bases, and the junction held 5 bases outside the gene matches. The CDR3 consists of 15 residues. DNA for the CDR3: TGTGCCTGGAGTCCCCTAGCGGGAGGCACCTACGAGCAGTACTTC. It translates to CAWSPLAGGTYEQYF.

This rearrangement joins TRBV28 to TRBJ1-2; 9 nucleotides agree with TRBD1. J gave up 8 bases and V 6 bases, and 10 bases lay outside the gene matches. Per germline, CDR1 MDHEN and CDR2 SYDVKM. The CDR3 consists of 14 residues. The CDR3 sequence: CASSLPQGADGYTF. Here the CDR3 DNA reads TGTGCCAGCAGCCTTCCACAGGGGGCTGACGGCTACACCTTC.

This chain joins TRBV5-1 and TRBJ2-1; either TRBD1 or TRBD2 may supply D (5 bases each). V lost 0 bases, J lost 7 bases, and 5 bases lay in between. The germline gives CDR1 SGHRS, CDR2 YFSETQ. The CDR3 is 12 residues long. The CDR3 region is CASSLGGNEQFF. CDR3 bases: TGCGCCAGCAGCTTGGGGGGGAATGAGCAGTTCTTC.

This chain links TRBV5-1 with TRBJ2-5, with TRBD1 matching over 8 bases. The CDR3 extends over 15 amino acids. CDR1 SGHRS and CDR2 YFSETQ come from the germline V gene. Trimming at V came to 0 bases and at J to 2 bases, leaving 3 bases not matched to a gene. The CDR3 region is CASSLGTGPQETQYF. The CDR3 DNA follows: TGCGCCAGCAGCTTGGGGACAGGGCCACAAGAGACCCAGTACTTC.